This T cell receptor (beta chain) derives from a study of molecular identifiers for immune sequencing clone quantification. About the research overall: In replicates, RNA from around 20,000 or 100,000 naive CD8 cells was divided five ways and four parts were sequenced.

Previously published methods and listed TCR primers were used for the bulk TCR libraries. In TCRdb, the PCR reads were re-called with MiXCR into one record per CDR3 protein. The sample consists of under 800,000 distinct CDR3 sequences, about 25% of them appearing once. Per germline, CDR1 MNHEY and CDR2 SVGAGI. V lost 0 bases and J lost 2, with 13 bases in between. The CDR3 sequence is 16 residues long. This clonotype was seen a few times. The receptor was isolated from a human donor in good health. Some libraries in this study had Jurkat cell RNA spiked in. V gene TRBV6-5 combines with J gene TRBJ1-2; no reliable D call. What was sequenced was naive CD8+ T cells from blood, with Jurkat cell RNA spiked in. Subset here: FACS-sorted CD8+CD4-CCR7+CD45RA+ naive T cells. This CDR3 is CASSYSFPDTNYGYTF. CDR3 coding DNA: TGTGCCAGCAGTTACTCGTTTCCAGACACAAACTATGGCTACACCTTC.